The T cell receptor (beta chain) described here comes from a study of control samples from healthy donors and cancer patients. The CDR3 sequence is 14 residues long. Trimming took 6 bases from V and 5 from J; bases not matched to a gene: 5. Germline loops: CDR1 MNHEY, CDR2 SVGAGI. Measured with immunoSEQ multiplex PCR; TCRdb has only the in-frame clones, and not every one. The sample lists roughly 55,000 clones, roughly 90% occurring once. The rearrangement uses TRBV6-5 and TRBJ2-2; 8 nucleotides line up with TRBD1. The TCR originated in a man aged 35 to 55 with colorectal cancer. The sample taken for sequencing was PBMCs. Here the CDR3 reads CASRRTGSTGELFF. CDR3 in DNA: TGTGCCAGCAGGCGGACAGGGTCAACCGGGGAGCTGTTTTTT.